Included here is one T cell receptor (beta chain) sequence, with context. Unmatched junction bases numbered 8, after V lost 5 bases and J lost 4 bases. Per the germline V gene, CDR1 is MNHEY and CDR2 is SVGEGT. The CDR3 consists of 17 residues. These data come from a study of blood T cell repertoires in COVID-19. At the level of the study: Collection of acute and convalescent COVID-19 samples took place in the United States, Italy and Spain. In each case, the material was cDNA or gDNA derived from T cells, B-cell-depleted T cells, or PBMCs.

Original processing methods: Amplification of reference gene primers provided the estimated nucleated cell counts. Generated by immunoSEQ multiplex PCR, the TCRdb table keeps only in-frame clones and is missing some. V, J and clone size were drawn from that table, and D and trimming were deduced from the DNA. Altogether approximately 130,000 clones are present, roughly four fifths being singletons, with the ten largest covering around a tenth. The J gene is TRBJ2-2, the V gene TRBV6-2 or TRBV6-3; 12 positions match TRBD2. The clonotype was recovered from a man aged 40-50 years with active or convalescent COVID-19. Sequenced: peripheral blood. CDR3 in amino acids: CASSLYRGLAGTGELFF. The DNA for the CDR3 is TGTGCCAGCAGTCTCTACAGGGGACTAGCGGGCACCGGGGAGCTGTTTTTT.